The 22 T cell receptor beta chains below all came from one sample that was sequenced in a study of Tregs in tolerant kidney transplant recipients. Sequencing used immunoSEQ multiplex PCR; TCRdb keeps in-frame clones, though not all of them. This table has 3,800 or so clones, approximately 83% appearing once. Sequences were derived from Tregs from blood, sampled before the transplant. The receptor set was obtained from a human donor who received a combined kidney and bone marrow transplant.

The chain combines TRBV30 with TRBJ1-2, with a tentative D call TRBD1 (6 bases). The germline V gene has CDR1 GTSNPN and CDR2 SVGIG (reference sequence). The length of the CDR3 is 15 residues. Deletions cut 2 bases from V and 4 bases from J, with 17 bases between. The DNA for the CDR3 is TGTGCCTGGAGTAGAACCTCACCAGGGGCCTATGGCTACACCTTC. It translates to CAWSRTSPGAYGYTF.

The chain recombines TRBV19 with TRBJ1-1, with 9 bases matching TRBD1. In germline, CDR1 is LNHDA, CDR2 SQIVND (reference sequence). Losses at the gene ends were 3 bases for V and 8 bases for J; bases not matched to a gene: 7. CDR3 size: 14 residues. CDR3 bases: TGTGCCAGTAGTATGGGACAGGGTGAATCAGAAGCTTTCTTT. It is translated as CASSMGQGESEAFF.

This chain uses TRBV19 with TRBJ1-1; a weak D match, TRBD1 (6 bases). The CDR3 extends over 15 amino acids. With 10 bases removed from V and 2 bases from J, the gap between germline ends came to 20 bases. Germline V gene sequence: CDR1 LNHDA, CDR2 SQIVND (reference sequence). CDR3 DNA: TGTGCCACCCGTAATGCCGGGACAACAAACACTGAAGCTTTCTTT. Protein: CATRNAGTTNTEAFF.

The V gene is TRBV5-1, the J gene TRBJ2-3; D is ambiguous. Trimming removed 0 bases at V and 7 bases at J, with 12 bases between. This CDR3 region has 14 residues. Per germline, CDR1 SGHRS and CDR2 YFSETQ. CDR3 region: CASSLEGARNTQYF. Written as DNA, the CDR3 is TGCGCCAGCAGCTTGGAAGGAGCGCGGAATACGCAGTATTTT.

V usage is TRBV28 and J usage is TRBJ1-5; tentative D call: TRBD1 (5 bases). The length of the CDR3 is 14 residues. V was cut by 7 bases and J by 3 bases, with 13 bases left in between. Germline assignment: CDR1 MDHEN and CDR2 SYDVKM. The CDR3 bases are TGTGCCAGCAACCTTGGACAATTCAATCAGCCCCAGCATTTT. Protein product: CASNLGQFNQPQHF.

The gene calls are TRBV5-6 and TRBJ1-1; D might be TRBD1 (5 bases). In germline, CDR1 is SGHDT, CDR2 YYEEEE. This CDR3 has 15 amino acids. Trimming took off 4 bases at V and 1 base at J, with 14 bases between the two ends. CDR3 region: CASSLPGNANTEAFF. The CDR3 region has the DNA TGTGCCAGCAGCCTGCCAGGGAACGCGAACACTGAAGCTTTCTTT.

This chain connects TRBV7-2 to TRBJ1-1; D ambiguous. Trimming removed 5 bases at V and 1 base at J, with 8 bases between. The CDR3 runs to 13 residues. In germline, CDR1 is SGHTA, CDR2 FQGNSA. As DNA, the CDR3 is TGTGCCAGCAGCCAGACGGGGAACACTGAAGCTTTCTTT. Translated: CASSQTGNTEAFF.

CDR3 coding DNA: TGTGCCAGCAGGTCACGCATAGCAGTCATGCAAGATACGCAGTATTTT. Amino acid sequence: CASRSRIAVMQDTQYF. V is TRBV21-1 and J is TRBJ2-3; the listed D gene, TRBD2, was not tested against the DNA. TRBV21-1 is a pseudogene locus. The CDR3 has 16 amino acids.

The CDR3: CASSWQGGSEQYF. The CDR3 coding sequence is TGTGCCAGCAGTTGGCAGGGAGGGTCCGAGCAGTACTTC. This chain uses TRBV28 with TRBJ2-7; 7 bases align to TRBD2. CDR3 size: 13 residues. The germline V gene has CDR1 MDHEN and CDR2 SYDVKM. V lost 4 bases and J lost 6; bases outside the gene matches: 6.

V gene TRBV9 combines with J gene TRBJ2-1, with 10 positions matching TRBD2. The CDR3 loop spans 16 amino acids. From germline, CDR1 is SGDLS and CDR2 YYNGEE. V trimming: 4 bases; J trimming: 8 bases; junction bases outside the gene matches: 12. CDR3 nucleotides: TGTGCCAGCAGCTCCAGAGCGGGAGGGCCTTTCGATGAGCAGTTCTTC. It codes for CASSSRAGGPFDEQFF.

This clone was seen just once. CDR3 protein: CASSSSGRRTDTQYF. The CDR3 DNA reads TGTGCCAGTAGTTCTAGCGGGAGGAGGACAGATACGCAGTATTTT. V gene TRBV19 combines with J gene TRBJ2-3; 11 bases line up with TRBD2. The CDR3 is made up of 15 amino acids. Unmatched junction bases numbered 4, after V lost 5 bases and J lost 3 bases. Germline V gene data show CDR1 as LNHDA and CDR2 as SQIVND (reference sequence).

This clone was counted between two and nine times. V and J are TRBV13 and TRBJ1-5, with D unclear. This CDR3 region has 13 residues. Per the germline V gene, CDR1 is PRHDT and CDR2 is FYEKMQ (reference sequence). Trimming stripped 5 bases from V and 2 bases from J, with 7 bases between. The CDR3 loop reads CASSLSRNQPQHF. CDR3 sequence (DNA): TGTGCCAGCAGCCTGAGTCGCAATCAGCCCCAGCATTTT.

V gene TRBV10-1 combines with J gene TRBJ2-3; 8 nucleotides agree with TRBD1. Per the germline V gene, CDR1 is WNHNN and CDR2 is SYGVQD (reference sequence). This CDR3 contains 14 residues. V shed 5 bases, J shed 4 bases, and the junction held 5 bases outside the gene matches. The CDR3 sequence is CASSPGQGPDTQYF. In DNA form, the CDR3 reads TGCGCCAGCAGTCCCGGACAGGGCCCAGATACGCAGTATTTT.

The chain is built from TRBV29-1 and TRBJ2-7, with 9 bases fitting TRBD2. V lost 4 bases to trimming and J lost 4 bases; unmatched junction nucleotides: 8. Germline V gene sequence: CDR1 SQVTM, CDR2 ANQGSEA. This CDR3 comprises 14 residues. CDR3 region: CSVAAGLARYEQYF. CDR3 nucleotides: TGCAGCGTTGCCGCGGGACTAGCAAGATACGAGCAGTACTTC.

This clone has only a few counts. The J gene is TRBJ1-1, the V gene TRBV29-1; D is unresolved. V dropped 4 bases and J dropped 0 bases, with 6 bases sitting between them. The CDR3 length is 12 residues. Per germline, CDR1 SQVTM and CDR2 ANQGSEA. The CDR3 loop is CSVGLMNTEAFF. Here the CDR3 DNA reads TGCAGCGTTGGACTTATGAACACTGAAGCTTTCTTT.

This chain links TRBV15 with TRBJ2-3; D uncertain. Looked up from germline, CDR1 is LNHNV and CDR2 is YYDKDF (reference sequence). V was pared by 8 bases and J by 6 bases, with 12 bases between. The CDR3 sequence is 12 residues long. The chain's CDR3 is CATSRVADTQYF. The CDR3, as DNA: TGTGCCACCTCTCGAGTTGCGGATACGCAGTATTTT.

The chain has TRBV7-6 and TRBJ1-1; D not certain. The ends were cut back, 3 bases at V and 5 bases at J, with 13 bases in the middle. The V gene's germline CDR1 is SGHVS and CDR2 FNYEAQ. The CDR3 length is 14 residues. In DNA form, the CDR3 reads TGTGCCAGCAGCTTCCCGGCGAGGAGGACTGAAGCTTTCTTT. The encoded protein is CASSFPARRTEAFF.

This clone was found once. The rearrangement uses TRBV30 and TRBJ2-7, with 8 bases fitting TRBD1. The CDR3 is made up of 13 amino acids. Germline lookup yields CDR1 GTSNPN and CDR2 SVGIG (reference sequence). The V segment lost 7 bases and the J segment 2 bases; nucleotides outside the gene matches: 7. The CDR3 spells CAFRQGKTYEQYF. The CDR3 bases are TGTGCCTTCCGACAGGGGAAGACCTACGAGCAGTACTTC.

The J gene is TRBJ2-1, the V gene TRBV11-1; possibly TRBD2 for D (6 bases). CDR3 size: 15 residues. CDR1 SGHAT and CDR2 FQDESV come from the germline V gene (reference sequence). The ends were cut back, 2 bases at V and 8 bases at J, with 16 bases in the middle. The CDR3 here is CASSLFLGPSDEQFF. CDR3 sequence (DNA): TGTGCCAGCAGCTTATTCTTAGGCCCTAGCGATGAGCAGTTCTTC.

The V call is TRBV19, the J call TRBJ2-3; tentatively, D is TRBD2 (6 bases). Germline CDR1 is LNHDA and CDR2 is SQIVND (reference sequence). This CDR3 region has 17 residues. V lost 3 bases, J lost 3 bases, and 19 bases lay in between. CDR3 residues: CASSINWAGGFTDTQYF. CDR3 DNA: TGTGCCAGTAGTATTAATTGGGCCGGGGGTTTTACAGATACGCAGTATTTT.

The chain joins TRBV28 to TRBJ1-2, with D perhaps matching TRBD1 (5 bases). Germline values: CDR1 MDHEN, CDR2 SYDVKM. The CDR3 has 13 amino acids. Trimming stripped 5 bases from V and 5 bases from J, with 12 bases between. The CDR3 region is CASSRGTEYGYTF. The CDR3 DNA reads as TGTGCCAGCAGTCGCGGGACCGAGTATGGCTACACCTTC.

This clone was observed a single time. The chain links TRBV5-1 to TRBJ2-1; 9 positions match TRBD2. V shed 2 bases, J shed 7 bases, and the junction held 4 bases outside the gene matches. The CDR3 is made up of 14 amino acids. Germline CDR1 and CDR2: SGHRS and YFSETQ. CDR3 sequence: CASSFGLALNEQFF. The CDR3, as DNA: TGCGCCAGCAGCTTTGGACTAGCGTTGAATGAGCAGTTCTTC. Using reference TRBV5-1 and TRBJ2-1 for the parts outside the CDR3, the full variable domain is KAGVTQTPRYLIKTRGQQVTLSCSPISGHRSVSWYQQTPGQGLQFLFEYFSETQRNKGNFPGRFSGRQFSNSRSEMNVSTLELGDSALYLCASSFGLALNEQFFGPGTRLTVL.